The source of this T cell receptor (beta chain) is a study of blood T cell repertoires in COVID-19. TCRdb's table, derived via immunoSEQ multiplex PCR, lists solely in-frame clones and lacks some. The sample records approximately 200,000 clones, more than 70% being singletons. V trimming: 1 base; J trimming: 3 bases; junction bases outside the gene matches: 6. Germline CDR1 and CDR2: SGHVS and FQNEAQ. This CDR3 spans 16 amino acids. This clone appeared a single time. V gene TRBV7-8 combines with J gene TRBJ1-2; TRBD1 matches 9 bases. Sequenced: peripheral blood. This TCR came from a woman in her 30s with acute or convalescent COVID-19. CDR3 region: CASSLGGTGRDYGYTF. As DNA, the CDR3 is TGTGCCAGCAGCTTAGGAGGGACAGGGAGGGACTATGGCTACACCTTC.